This is a list of T cell receptor beta chains from one sample in a study of Graves' ophthalmopathy and Graves' hyperthyroidism. A single record per CDR3 protein comes from TCRdb applying MiXCR to the multiplex PCR reads. Seen here are under 200,000 distinct CDR3 sequences, 30% to 45% observed once, and the top ten hold about 5.8%. Material: peripheral blood. All receptors come from a woman in her 40s with Graves' ophthalmopathy. The CDR3 runs from the conserved cysteine through the conserved F or W. The listing skips clone size in some rows; elsewhere it reads once, few, many or a size class.

V gene	clone size	J gene	CDR3 protein
TRBV12-3/TRBV12-4	many	TRBJ2-3	CASSPRGGDTDTQYF
TRBV12-3/TRBV12-4	.	TRBJ2-5	CASTTTGGGKTQYF
TRBV6-1	.	TRBJ2-7	CASRKGLAAYSYEQYF
TRBV7-2	many	TRBJ1-2	CASSPPPGLGYTF
TRBV12-3/TRBV12-4	.	TRBJ1-1	CASSPLPEAFF
TRBV19	.	TRBJ2-7	CASSITGSSYEQYF
TRBV6-1	.	TRBJ2-5	CASRGAGAYF
TRBV6-2/TRBV6-3	few	TRBJ1-1	CASTTGFEAFF
TRBV7-2	once	TRBJ2-5	CASSLGLDRETQYF
TRBV6-5	medium-sized	TRBJ1-2	CASSPGHLYGYTF
TRBV29-1	many	TRBJ1-2	CSVVAASYGYTF
TRBV7-2	many	TRBJ1-1	CASSLAGRNTEAFF
TRBV7-2	.	TRBJ2-7	CASSLTRSYEQYF
TRBV7-2	once	TRBJ2-7	CAGSFFHLVSYEQYF
TRBV12-3/TRBV12-4	many	TRBJ1-1	CASSADRGNTEAFF
TRBV12-3/TRBV12-4	many	TRBJ2-4	CASSFGGMEDIQYF
TRBV5-4	many	TRBJ2-7	CASTSTGIFYEQYF
TRBV6-5	many	TRBJ1-1	CASRTTRAIGETFF
TRBV11-2	many	TRBJ2-5	CASSPGRGKGFETQYF
TRBV15	.	TRBJ1-2	CATSRPMDRGEGYTF
TRBV5-1	many	TRBJ2-7	CASSVGGPEQYF
TRBV11-2	few	TRBJ2-5	CASSPNGLAGGQETQYF
TRBV6-5	many	TRBJ1-1	CASTVTGGRAFF
TRBV6-2/TRBV6-3	.	TRBJ2-7	CASSYSSQEDEQYF
TRBV12-3/TRBV12-4	.	TRBJ1-1	CASSFIQGLRTEAFF
TRBV2	many	TRBJ2-7	CASRTTSGGSYEQYF
TRBV4-1	many	TRBJ1-2	CASSQVQGKIYGYTF
TRBV28	many	TRBJ2-3	CASSGVGDTQYF
TRBV4-1	.	TRBJ1-1	CASRIRESMNTEAFF
TRBV6-2/TRBV6-3	.	TRBJ2-5	CASSIRLSRQETQYF
TRBV12-3/TRBV12-4	.	TRBJ2-7	CASSLAPGSGYEQYF